Sequencing of this T cell receptor (beta chain) was carried out in a study of Graves' ophthalmopathy and Graves' hyperthyroidism (dated by TCRdb to 2016 to 2019). Regarding the research as a whole: Peripheral blood samples were taken at the time of initial diagnosis, before any treatment was given. TCR beta repertoire signatures were used to distinguish Graves' ophthalmopathy from Graves' hyperthyroidism and to predict progression to ophthalmopathy. In total, 120 to 150 blood samples were TCR-sequenced: fewer than 50 ophthalmopathy, about 75 hyperthyroidism and roughly 17 hyperthyroidism-to-ophthalmopathy patients. The independent validation cohort included 18 hyperthyroidism patients plus 17 patients who later progressed from hyperthyroidism to ophthalmopathy. In roughly six hyperthyroidism patients, the T-cell repertoire of thyroid tissue was compared with the T-cell repertoire of blood. Following sample collection, hyperthyroidism patients were given methimazole at a starting dose of 30 mg daily, and ophthalmopathy patients were given high-dose intravenous methylprednisolone. To explore V-J signatures distinguishing ophthalmopathy from hyperthyroidism, a discovery set of under 110 patients (43 ophthalmopathy, 57 stable hyperthyroidism) was enrolled.

For repertoire sequencing, TCR beta CDR3 regions were amplified from RNA transcripts. A first-round RT-PCR used HTBI primers with the Qiagen OneStep RT-PCR kit, followed by a second-round multiplex PCR, size selection and purification. Libraries were sequenced on an Illumina HiSeq2000 using paired-end 100 bp reads. The study's own analysis went as follows. SOAPnuke was used to process the reads, removing any read that contained adapters or uncalled bases, had a mean Phred below 15, or lacked an exact match to the constant primer or identifier. High-quality paired reads were merged with COPE v1.2.5. Unique nucleotide sequences were defined as clonotypes and aligned to IMGT TRB V, D and J references using MiTCR v1.1. Only V-J combinations with frequency above 0.0001 were analysed, covering 98% to 99.2% of repertoires. For each V-J combination, a TCR clonal expansion and chaos score was defined as F50 clonal expansion divided by the chaos observed in the TCRdist matrix. Welch's t-statistics and random forest were used to reduce features to about 14 V-J combinations, which were fed into a naive Bayes classifier. The Morisita-Horn index was used to measure how similar the thyroid and blood repertoires were. Using fastp trimming at Q25 and MiXCR clonotype assembly, TCRdb reanalyzed the public sequencing data and kept in-frame beta chains. One record per CDR3 amino acid sequence lists the most common genes and DNA. The V and J calls shown here were made by TCRdb, not taken from the authors' results. The sample table shows around 600,000 distinct CDR3 sequences, and roughly two fifths are seen once. 2.5% to 3.5% of the sample rests with the top ten.

This clonotype has only a few counts. No cognate antigen has been identified for it. No much larger clone exists at a distance of one base, and base qualities are not known. Overall results and qualifications from the work: In validation, the model predicted ophthalmopathy progression with more than 55% sensitivity and 72.22% specificity; roughly eleven predicted patients were CT-confirmed with GO in a median of about 6.1 months. No statistical method was used to set the sample size in advance, and the investigators knew which group each participant was assigned to. Most expanded thyroid clonotypes with a frequency above 0.001 also appeared in blood, which suggests that blood repertoires may reflect the immune response in the thyroid. Ophthalmopathy was separated from stable hyperthyroidism by the 13-signature model with about 90% sensitivity and 81% to 84% specificity in cross-validation and with 80%/75% in the test set.

Ophthalmopathy patients had moderately to severely active disease, Clinical Activity Score of at least 3, NOSPECS grade of at least 4, and disease duration under 3 months. Anyone with other autoimmune diseases, uncontrolled infections, pregnancy or lactation was excluded from the study. Clinical symptoms, serum thyroxine, TRAb, thyroid ultrasound and orbital computed tomography formed the basis of the diagnosis. Ficoll-Paque density gradient centrifugation was used to isolate PBMCs from approximately 10 ml of fresh peripheral blood. Trizol reagent was used to extract the total RNA, and its quality was then checked on an Agilent 2100 Bioanalyzer. Including the terminal cysteine and phenylalanine, the CDR3 comprises 14 residues. The kept DNA is CDR3 alone, 42 bases in frame from the first base. The germline V gene yields SNHLY for CDR1 and FYNNEI for CDR2. V and J are trimmed by 4 bases and 6 bases, and the gene matches miss 5 bases of the junction.

The sequence was obtained from an adult man with Graves' ophthalmopathy. The rearranged segments are TRBV2 and TRBJ2-3; 9 middle bases align to TRBD1. Specimen: peripheral blood. Here the CDR3 is given as CASSGVQGADTQYF. The DNA is as follows: TGTGCCAGCAGTGGGGTACAGGGGGCTGATACGCAGTATTTT.